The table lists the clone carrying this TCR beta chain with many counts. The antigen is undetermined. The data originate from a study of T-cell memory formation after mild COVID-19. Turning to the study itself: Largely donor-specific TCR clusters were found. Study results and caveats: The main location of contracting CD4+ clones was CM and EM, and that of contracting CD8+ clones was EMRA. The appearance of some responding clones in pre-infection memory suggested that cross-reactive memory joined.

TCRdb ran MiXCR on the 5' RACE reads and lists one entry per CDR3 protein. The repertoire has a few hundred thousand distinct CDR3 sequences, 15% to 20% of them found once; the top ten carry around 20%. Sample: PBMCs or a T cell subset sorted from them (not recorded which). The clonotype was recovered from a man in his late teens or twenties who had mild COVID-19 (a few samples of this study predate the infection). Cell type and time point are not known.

The CDR3 reads CSVEVTGHSTDTQYF. The DNA for the CDR3 is TGCAGCGTTGAGGTTACGGGACATAGCACAGATACGCAGTATTTT. The V and J genes are TRBV29-1 and TRBJ2-3; D is perhaps TRBD1 (6 bases). In germline, CDR1 is SQVTM, CDR2 ANQGSEA. V was shortened by 3 bases and J by 0 bases, with 13 bases between the two germline ends. The CDR3 covers 15 residues.